Listed here is a single T cell receptor (beta chain). The ends were cut back, 6 bases at V and 9 bases at J, with 12 bases in the middle. The CDR3 runs to 13 residues. The data were obtained in a study of blood T cell repertoires in COVID-19. Study-wide context: Specimens from acute and convalescent COVID-19 originated in the United States, Italy and Spain. Sample material is recorded as cDNA or gDNA derived from T cells, B-cell-depleted T cells, or PBMCs.

In the source study's methods: How many nucleated cells were present was estimated from reference gene primer amplification. Sequencing was performed with immunoSEQ multiplex PCR; in TCRdb, only in-frame clones are kept and a portion is missing. D and trimming were read from the DNA, whereas the V and J calls and clone size are those reported in that table. This repertoire shows approximately 120,000 clones, roughly 91% found once; its top ten account for 15% to 20%. What was sequenced was peripheral blood. This clonotype was obtained from a human donor with acute or convalescent COVID-19. The donor label of this sample is uncertain. This chain links TRBV12-3 or TRBV12-4 with TRBJ1-6, with D unresolved. CDR3 sequence: CASRGAEGSPLHF. Written as DNA, the CDR3 is TGTGCCAGCAGGGGAGCCGAGGGTTCACCCCTCCACTTT.